These 20 T cell receptor beta chains were sequenced from one sample in a study of T cell responses to AZD1222 COVID-19 vaccine. Clones were read by immunoSEQ multiplex PCR, and TCRdb kept only the in-frame ones, dropping some. The sample includes more than 85,000 clones, about 90% seen only once; the top ten take approximately 5.5%. Sequences were derived from peripheral blood, sampled on day 0 of AZD1222 vaccination. These receptors were collected from an adult in good health.

This clone was recorded once. The chain's CDR3 is CASRIGSYNQPQHF. The DNA for the CDR3 is TGTGCCAGTAGAATCGGCAGCTACAATCAGCCCCAGCATTTT. This sequence joins TRBV19 and TRBJ1-5; D is unresolved. Trimming shortened V by 6 bases and J by 3 bases, and 12 bases separated the two germline ends. This CDR3 is 14 amino acids long. Germline CDR1 and CDR2: LNHDA and SQIVND (reference sequence).

Written as DNA, the CDR3 is TGCGCCAGCAGCTTGGACAACACAGATACGCAGTATTTT. Translating gives CASSLDNTDTQYF. The chain uses TRBV5-1 and TRBJ2-3; unclear D gene. V was pared by 0 bases and J by 2 bases, with 4 bases between. This CDR3 spans 13 amino acids. Per the germline V gene, CDR1 is SGHRS and CDR2 is YFSETQ.

This clone was seen once. V is TRBV5-4 and J is TRBJ1-2, with D possibly TRBD1 on 6 matching bases. Trimming took 0 bases from V and 6 from J, leaving 9 bases between them. This CDR3 region has 13 residues. Germline values: CDR1 SGHNT, CDR2 YYREEE (reference sequence). The CDR3 DNA reads TGTGCCAGCAGCTTGGACTCAGGGGATGGCTACACCTTC. It codes for CASSLDSGDGYTF.

In regard to this clone: Other DNA sequences from this sample encode an identical CDR3 as well. The chain couples TRBV18 to TRBJ2-5; TRBD1 agrees at 8 bases. The V gene end was trimmed by 3 bases and the J gene end by 5 bases; junction bases not matched to a gene: 2. Germline V CDR1 and CDR2: KGHSH, LQKENI. The CDR3 consists of 13 residues. CDR3 protein: CASSPRQGETQYF. The CDR3 bases are TGTGCCAGCTCACCTCGACAGGGGGAGACCCAGTACTTC.

The V gene is TRBV7-3, the J gene TRBJ1-1; 10 nucleotides line up with TRBD1. Trimming took 5 bases from V and 6 from J; bases not matched to a gene: 3. CDR1 is SGHTA and CDR2 is FQGTGA in the germline V gene. CDR3 length: 13 residues. The CDR3 region has the DNA TGTGCCAGCAGCCCCGGGACAGGGGCTGAAGCTTTCTTT. Its translation is CASSPGTGAEAFF. The full variable domain, with the rest looked up from reference TRBV7-3 and TRBJ1-1, is GAGVSQTPSNKVTEKGKYVELRCDPISGHTALYWYRQSLGQGPEFLIYFQGTGAADDSGLPNDRFFAVRPEGSVSTLKIQRTERGDSAVYLCASSPGTGAEAFFGQGTRLTVV.

This chain links TRBV6-4 with TRBJ2-7, with unresolved D. The CDR3 sequence is 16 residues long. Germline CDR1 MRHNA, CDR2 SNTAGT. Trimming took off 4 bases at V and 0 bases at J, with 16 bases between the two ends. The CDR3 nucleotides are TGTGCCAGCAGTGGCGGAGAGCCTAATAGCTCCTACGAGCAGTACTTC. It codes for CASSGGEPNSSYEQYF.

The chain has TRBV20-1 and TRBJ2-1; 7 bases align to TRBD2. V shed 3 bases and J 7 bases; nucleotides not matched to a gene: 6. Per the germline V gene, CDR1 is DFQATT and CDR2 is SNEGSKA (reference sequence). The CDR3 is 13 residues long. The CDR3: CSASVGGSNEQFF. The CDR3 DNA follows: TGCAGTGCTAGTGTGGGCGGGAGTAATGAGCAGTTCTTC.

The sample holds a few counts of this clone. CDR3 sequence reads: CAISDSRGSSEQYF. The CDR3 DNA reads TGTGCCATCAGTGACTCCCGAGGATCGAGCGAGCAGTACTTC. The V and J genes are TRBV10-3 and TRBJ2-7; D not certain. The V end was cut by 3 bases, the J end by 6 bases, with 15 bases between. The CDR3 totals 14 residues. Germline CDR1 reads ENHRY; CDR2 reads SYGVKD.

CDR3 loop: CSPVTGTGEQYF. The CDR3 DNA reads TGCAGCCCAGTGACAGGGACAGGGGAGCAGTACTTC. The chain carries TRBV29-1 and TRBJ2-7, with 9 bases matching TRBD1. The CDR3 length is 12 residues. From germline, CDR1 is SQVTM and CDR2 ANQGSEA. After removal of 8 bases from V and 7 bases from J, the junction contained 9 bases not matched to a gene.

This sequence joins TRBV4-1 and TRBJ2-7, with 13 positions matching TRBD2. J gave up 4 bases and V 1 base, and 10 bases lay outside the gene matches. The CDR3 covers 18 residues. Germline V gene sequence: CDR1 MGHRA, CDR2 YSYEKL. CDR3 DNA sequence: TGCGCCAGCAGCCAAGGGCCTACGGGACTAGCGGGAACATACGAGCAGTACTTC. Translation: CASSQGPTGLAGTYEQYF.

The chain joins TRBV7-9 to TRBJ1-1, with D possibly TRBD1 on 5 matching bases. In germline, CDR1 is SEHNR, CDR2 FQNEAQ (reference sequence). V lost 2 bases to trimming and J lost 8 bases, with 9 bases between them. The CDR3 is made up of 12 amino acids. The CDR3 loop is CASSLSGTEAFF. DNA for the CDR3: TGTGCCAGCAGCTTATCCGGGACGGAAGCTTTCTTT.

In this sample, this clone turned up once. The V call is TRBV7-9, the J call TRBJ1-2; D remains unclear. With 1 base removed from V and 4 bases from J, the gap between germline ends came to 4 bases. CDR3 length equals 12 residues. Germline V lookup: CDR1 SEHNR, CDR2 FQNEAQ (reference sequence). CDR3 residues: CASSLELYGYTF. DNA for the CDR3: TGTGCCAGCAGCTTAGAGCTCTATGGCTACACCTTC.

This clone was seen once. CDR3 residues: CASSVGAGTGVSGYTF. The CDR3 bases are TGTGCCAGCAGCGTAGGTGCCGGGACAGGGGTTTCTGGCTACACCTTC. V usage is TRBV9 and J usage is TRBJ1-2, with 10 nucleotides matching TRBD1. The ends lost 0 bases at V and 7 bases at J; junction bases unmatched: 9. Germline V gives CDR1 SGDLS, CDR2 YYNGEE. This CDR3 has 16 amino acids. Full variable domain (rest looked up from reference TRBV9 and TRBJ1-2): DSGVTQTPKHLITATGQRVTLRCSPRSGDLSVYWYQQSLDQGLQFLIQYYNGEERAKGNILERFSAQQFPDLHSELNLSSLELGDSALYFCASSVGAGTGVSGYTFGSGTRLTVV.

This sequence joins TRBV11-2 and TRBJ2-1, with 11 bases fitting TRBD2. Germline V lookup: CDR1 SGHAT, CDR2 FQNNGV. With 6 bases clipped from V and 16 bases from J, the junction kept 20 bases outside the gene matches. The CDR3 is 16 amino acids. The CDR3 reads CASRPIKGLAEDPVFF. Here the CDR3 DNA reads TGTGCCAGCAGACCCATAAAGGGACTAGCGGAGGACCCCGTATTCTTC.

The chain carries TRBV27 and TRBJ2-1, with TRBD1 matching over 12 bases. Trimming at V came to 6 bases and at J to 8 bases, leaving 11 bases not matched to a gene. CDR1 is MNHEY, CDR2 SMNVEV, per germline (reference sequence). The CDR3 is made up of 16 amino acids. The CDR3 is CASSSLDGTGGDEQFF. The CDR3 coding sequence is TGTGCCAGCAGCTCATTGGACGGGACAGGGGGCGATGAGCAGTTCTTC.

The rearrangement uses TRBV5-5 and TRBJ2-2; D not resolved. CDR1 and CDR2 (germline): SGHKS, YYEKEE (reference sequence). The CDR3 is 14 residues long. V was trimmed by 4 bases and J by 0 bases, leaving 7 bases between them. The DNA for the CDR3 is TGTGCCAGCAGCCCGTACCCGAACACCGGGGAGCTGTTTTTT. It is translated as CASSPYPNTGELFF.

This chain uses TRBV2 with TRBJ2-1; the match to TRBD1 covers 12 bases. The CDR3 extends over 13 amino acids. CDR1 SNHLY and CDR2 FYNNEI come from the germline V gene. V gave up 4 bases and J gave up 10 bases; unmatched junction bases: 2. The CDR3 DNA follows: TGTGCCAGCAGTGGGGACAGGGGGCGAGAGCAGTTCTTC. Encoded protein: CASSGDRGREQFF.

The chain uses TRBV19 and TRBJ2-1, with 10 bases matching TRBD2. This CDR3 is 18 amino acids long. Germline lookup yields CDR1 LNHDA and CDR2 SQIVND (reference sequence). J was trimmed by 8 bases and V by 2 bases; bases with no gene match: 15. The CDR3 sequence: CASSIRIQPSGSTDEQFF. Here the CDR3 DNA reads TGTGCCAGTAGTATAAGGATTCAGCCTAGCGGGAGCACGGATGAGCAGTTCTTC.

The rearrangement links TRBV29-1 to TRBJ1-2; 9 positions match TRBD1. This CDR3 has 12 amino acids. The V gene end was trimmed by 6 bases and the J gene end by 2 bases; junction bases not matched to a gene: 1. Germline CDR1 SQVTM, CDR2 ANQGSEA. The CDR3 reads CSVGTGNYGYTF. CDR3 bases: TGCAGCGTGGGGACAGGGAACTATGGCTACACCTTC.

This rearrangement joins TRBV19 to TRBJ1-1, with 12 bases lining up with TRBD1. The CDR3 is 14 residues long. V trimming: 10 bases; J trimming: 11 bases; junction bases outside the gene matches: 14. The germline gives CDR1 LNHDA, CDR2 SQIVND (reference sequence). The DNA of the CDR3 is TGTGCCACGGTACCGGGACAGGGGGCTTCGAATGCTTTCTTT. Encoded protein: CATVPGQGASNAFF.